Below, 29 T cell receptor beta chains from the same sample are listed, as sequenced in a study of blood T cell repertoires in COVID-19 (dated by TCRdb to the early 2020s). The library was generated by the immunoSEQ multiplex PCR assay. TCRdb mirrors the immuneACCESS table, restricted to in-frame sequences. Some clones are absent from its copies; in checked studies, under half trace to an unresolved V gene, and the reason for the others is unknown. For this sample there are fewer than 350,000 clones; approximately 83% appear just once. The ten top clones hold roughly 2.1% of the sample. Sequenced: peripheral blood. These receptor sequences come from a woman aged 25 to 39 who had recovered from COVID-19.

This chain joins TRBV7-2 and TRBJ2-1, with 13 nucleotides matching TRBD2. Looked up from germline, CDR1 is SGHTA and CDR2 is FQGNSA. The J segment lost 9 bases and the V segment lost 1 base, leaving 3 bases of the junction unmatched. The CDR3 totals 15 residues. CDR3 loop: CASSLELAGGFEQFF. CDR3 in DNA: TGTGCCAGCAGCTTAGAACTAGCGGGAGGGTTTGAGCAGTTCTTC.

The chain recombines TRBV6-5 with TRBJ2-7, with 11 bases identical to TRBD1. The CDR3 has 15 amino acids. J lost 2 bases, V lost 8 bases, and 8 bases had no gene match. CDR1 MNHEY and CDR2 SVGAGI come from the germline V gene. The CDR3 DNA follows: TGTGCCAGCCGGGCCCGGGACAGGGGGACCTACGAGCAGTACTTC. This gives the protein CASRARDRGTYEQYF.

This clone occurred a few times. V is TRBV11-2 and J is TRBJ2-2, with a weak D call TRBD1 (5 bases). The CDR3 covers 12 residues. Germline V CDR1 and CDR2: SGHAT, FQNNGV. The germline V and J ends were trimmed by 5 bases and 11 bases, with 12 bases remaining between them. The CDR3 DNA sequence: TGTGCCAGCAGCCCTCCACAGGTCGAGCTGTTTTTT. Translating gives CASSPPQVELFF. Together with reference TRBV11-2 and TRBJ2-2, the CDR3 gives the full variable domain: EAGVAQSPRYKIIEKRQSVAFWCNPISGHATLYWYQQILGQGPKLLIQFQNNGVVDDSQLPKDRFSAERLKGVDSTLKIQPAKLEDSAVYLCASSPPQVELFFGEGSRLTVL.

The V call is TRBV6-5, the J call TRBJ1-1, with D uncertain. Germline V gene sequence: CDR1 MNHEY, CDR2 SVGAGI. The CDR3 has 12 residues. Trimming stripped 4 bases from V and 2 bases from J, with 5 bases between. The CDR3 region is CASSSVNTEAFF. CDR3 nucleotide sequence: TGTGCCAGCAGTTCGGTAAACACTGAAGCTTTCTTT.

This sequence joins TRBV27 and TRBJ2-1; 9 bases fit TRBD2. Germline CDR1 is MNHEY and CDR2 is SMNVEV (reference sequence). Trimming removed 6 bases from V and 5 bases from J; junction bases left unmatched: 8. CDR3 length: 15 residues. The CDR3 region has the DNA TGTGCCAGCAGCTTACTCGCGGGGGGGGACAATGAGCAGTTCTTC. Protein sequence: CASSLLAGGDNEQFF.

CDR3 nucleotides: TGTGCCAGCAGCTCGAGGGCAGGACAGCGGAACCGGAACACTGAAGCTTTCTTT. Its translation is CASSSRAGQRNRNTEAFF. The J gene is TRBJ1-1, the V gene TRBV7-2; a weak D match, TRBD1 (6 bases). This CDR3 has 18 amino acids. In germline, CDR1 is SGHTA, CDR2 FQGNSA. Trimming left V 4 bases short and J 1 base short, with 22 bases between.

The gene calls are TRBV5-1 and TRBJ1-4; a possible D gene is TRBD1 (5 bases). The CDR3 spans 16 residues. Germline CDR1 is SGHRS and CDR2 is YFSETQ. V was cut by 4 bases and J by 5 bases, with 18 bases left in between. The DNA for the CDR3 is TGCGCCAGCAGCGTGGGAGATAGGGGTTCGAATGAAAAACTGTTTTTT. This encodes CASSVGDRGSNEKLFF.

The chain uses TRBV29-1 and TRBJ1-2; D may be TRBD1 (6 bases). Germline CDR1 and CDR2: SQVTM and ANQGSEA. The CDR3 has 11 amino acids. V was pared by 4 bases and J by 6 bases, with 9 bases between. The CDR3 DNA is TGCAGCGTTGTACAGGGAGATGGCTACACCTTC. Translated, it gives CSVVQGDGYTF.

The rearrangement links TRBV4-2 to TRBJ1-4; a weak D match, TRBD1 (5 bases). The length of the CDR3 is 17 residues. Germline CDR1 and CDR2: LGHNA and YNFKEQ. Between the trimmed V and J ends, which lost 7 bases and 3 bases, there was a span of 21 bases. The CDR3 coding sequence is TGTGCCAGCAAATCAAGTGGATGGGGGACTTCTAATGAAAAACTGTTTTTT. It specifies CASKSSGWGTSNEKLFF.

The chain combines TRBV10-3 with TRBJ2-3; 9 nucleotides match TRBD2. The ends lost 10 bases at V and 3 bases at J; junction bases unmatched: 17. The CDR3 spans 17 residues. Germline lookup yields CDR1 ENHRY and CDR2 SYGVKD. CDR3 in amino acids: CATRVASGRPGTDTQYF. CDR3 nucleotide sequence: TGTGCCACGAGAGTCGCGAGCGGGAGGCCGGGGACAGATACGCAGTATTTT.

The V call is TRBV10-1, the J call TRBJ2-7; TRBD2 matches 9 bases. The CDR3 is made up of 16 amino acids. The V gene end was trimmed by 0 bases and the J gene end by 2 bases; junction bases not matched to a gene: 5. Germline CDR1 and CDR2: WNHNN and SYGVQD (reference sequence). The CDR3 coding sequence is TGCGCCAGCAGTGAGTCAGGGGTAGCGGGGGCCTACGAGCAGTACTTC. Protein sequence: CASSESGVAGAYEQYF.

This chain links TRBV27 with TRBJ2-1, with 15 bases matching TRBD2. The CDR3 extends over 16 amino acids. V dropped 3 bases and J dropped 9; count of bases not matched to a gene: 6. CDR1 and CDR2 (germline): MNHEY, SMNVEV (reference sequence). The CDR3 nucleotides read TGTGCCAGCAGTTTCGGACTAGCGGGGGGGCAGGGTGAGCAGTTCTTC. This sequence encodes CASSFGLAGGQGEQFF.

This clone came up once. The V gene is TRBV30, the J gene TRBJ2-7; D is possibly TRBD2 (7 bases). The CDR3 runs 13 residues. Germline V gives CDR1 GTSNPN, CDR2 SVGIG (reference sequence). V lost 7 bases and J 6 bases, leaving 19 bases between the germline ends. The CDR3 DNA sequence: TGTGCCTACCAACCGGCGGGGGCGGGCGAGCAGTACTTC. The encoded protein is CAYQPAGAGEQYF.

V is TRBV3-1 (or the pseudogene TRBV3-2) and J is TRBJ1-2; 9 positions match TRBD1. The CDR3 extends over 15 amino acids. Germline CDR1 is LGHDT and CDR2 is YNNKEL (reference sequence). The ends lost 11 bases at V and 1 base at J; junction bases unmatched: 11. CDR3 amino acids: CAASSRTGDNYGYTF. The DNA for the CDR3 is TGTGCCGCGAGCTCAAGGACAGGGGATAACTATGGCTACACCTTC.

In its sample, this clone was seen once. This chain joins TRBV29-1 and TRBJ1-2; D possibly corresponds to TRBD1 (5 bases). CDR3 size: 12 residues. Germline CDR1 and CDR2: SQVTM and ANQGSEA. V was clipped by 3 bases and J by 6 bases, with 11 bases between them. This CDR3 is CSVEQGTNGYTF. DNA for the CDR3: TGCAGCGTTGAGCAGGGTACGAATGGCTACACCTTC.

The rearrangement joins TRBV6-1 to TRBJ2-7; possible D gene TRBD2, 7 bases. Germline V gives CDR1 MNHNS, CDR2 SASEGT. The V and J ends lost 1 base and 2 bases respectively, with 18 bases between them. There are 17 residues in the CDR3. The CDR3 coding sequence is TGTGCCAGCAGTGAAGACGGTTGGGGGGGGCGTACCTACGAGCAGTACTTC. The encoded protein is CASSEDGWGGRTYEQYF.

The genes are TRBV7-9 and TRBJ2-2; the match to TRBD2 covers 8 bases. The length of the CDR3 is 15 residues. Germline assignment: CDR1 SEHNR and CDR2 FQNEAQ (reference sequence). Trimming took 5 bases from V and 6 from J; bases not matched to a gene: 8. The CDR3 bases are TGTGCCAGCAGCGCGGGACTAGGGGCCCCCGGGGAGCTGTTTTTT. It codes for CASSAGLGAPGELFF. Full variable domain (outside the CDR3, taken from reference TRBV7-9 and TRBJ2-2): DTGVSQNPRHKITKRGQNVTFRCDPISEHNRLYWYRQTLGQGPEFLTYFQNEAQLEKSRLLSDRFSAERPKGSFSTLEIQRTEQGDSAMYLCASSAGLGAPGELFFGEGSRLTVL.

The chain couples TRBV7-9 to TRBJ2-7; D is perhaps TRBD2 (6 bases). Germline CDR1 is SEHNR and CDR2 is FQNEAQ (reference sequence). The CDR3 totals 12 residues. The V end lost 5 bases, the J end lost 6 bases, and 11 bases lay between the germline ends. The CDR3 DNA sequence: TGTGCCAGCAGCCCCCGAGCGGGCGAGCAGTACTTC. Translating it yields CASSPRAGEQYF.

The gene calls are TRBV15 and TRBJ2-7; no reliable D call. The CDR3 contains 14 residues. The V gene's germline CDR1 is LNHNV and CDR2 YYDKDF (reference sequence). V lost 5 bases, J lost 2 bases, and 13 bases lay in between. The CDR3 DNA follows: TGTGCCACCAGCCCCCCCCAGATTCCCTACGAGCAGTACTTC. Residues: CATSPPQIPYEQYF.

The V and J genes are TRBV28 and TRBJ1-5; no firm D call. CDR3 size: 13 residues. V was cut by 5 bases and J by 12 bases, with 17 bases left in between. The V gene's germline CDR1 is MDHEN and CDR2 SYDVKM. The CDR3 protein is CASSPQLQGRQHF. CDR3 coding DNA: TGTGCCAGCAGTCCACAACTACAAGGCCGCCAGCATTTT.

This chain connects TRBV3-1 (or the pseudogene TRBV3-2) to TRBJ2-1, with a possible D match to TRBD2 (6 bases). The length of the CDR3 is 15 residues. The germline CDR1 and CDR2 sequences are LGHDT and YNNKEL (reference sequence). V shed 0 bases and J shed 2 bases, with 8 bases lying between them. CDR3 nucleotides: TGTGCCAGCAGCCAAGAGGGGGGAACCTACAATGAGCAGTTCTTC. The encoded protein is CASSQEGGTYNEQFF.

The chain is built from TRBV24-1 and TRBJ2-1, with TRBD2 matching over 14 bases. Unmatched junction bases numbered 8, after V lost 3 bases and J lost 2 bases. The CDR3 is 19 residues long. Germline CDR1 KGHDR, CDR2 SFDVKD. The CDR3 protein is CATSDSGTSGSLAYNEQFF. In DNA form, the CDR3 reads TGTGCCACCAGTGATAGCGGGACTAGCGGGAGTTTGGCCTACAATGAGCAGTTCTTC.

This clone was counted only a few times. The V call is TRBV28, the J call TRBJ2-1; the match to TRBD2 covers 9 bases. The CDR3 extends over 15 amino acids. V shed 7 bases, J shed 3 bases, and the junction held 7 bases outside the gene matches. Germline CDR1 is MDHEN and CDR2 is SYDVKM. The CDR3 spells CASNPTSGFYNEQFF. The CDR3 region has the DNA TGTGCCAGCAATCCGACTAGCGGCTTCTACAATGAGCAGTTCTTC.

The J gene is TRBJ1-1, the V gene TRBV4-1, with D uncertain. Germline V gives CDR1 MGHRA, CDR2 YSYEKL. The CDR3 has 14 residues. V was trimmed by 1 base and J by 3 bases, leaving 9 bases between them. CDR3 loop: CASSQARQYTEAFF. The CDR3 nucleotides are TGCGCCAGCAGCCAAGCCCGCCAGTACACTGAAGCTTTCTTT.

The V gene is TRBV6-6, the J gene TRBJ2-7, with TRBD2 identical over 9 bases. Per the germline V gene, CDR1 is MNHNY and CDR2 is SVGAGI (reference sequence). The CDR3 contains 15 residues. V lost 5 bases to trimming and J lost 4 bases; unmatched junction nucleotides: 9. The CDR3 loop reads CASSVIAGATYEQYF. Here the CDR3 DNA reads TGTGCCAGCAGTGTGATAGCGGGAGCAACGTACGAGCAGTACTTC.

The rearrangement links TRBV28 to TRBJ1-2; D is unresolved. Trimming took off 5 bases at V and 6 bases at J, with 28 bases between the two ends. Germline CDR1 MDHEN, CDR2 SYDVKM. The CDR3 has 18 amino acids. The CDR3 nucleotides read TGTGCCAGCAGTAGTAATACGATCCGGGGTATAAGAAAGAATGGCTACACCTTC. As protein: CASSSNTIRGIRKNGYTF.

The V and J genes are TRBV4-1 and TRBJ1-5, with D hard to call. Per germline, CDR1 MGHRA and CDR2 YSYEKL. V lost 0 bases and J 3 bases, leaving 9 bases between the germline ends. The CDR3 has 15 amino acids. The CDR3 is CASSQDSGPNQPQHF. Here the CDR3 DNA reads TGCGCCAGCAGCCAAGATTCGGGTCCCAATCAGCCCCAGCATTTT.

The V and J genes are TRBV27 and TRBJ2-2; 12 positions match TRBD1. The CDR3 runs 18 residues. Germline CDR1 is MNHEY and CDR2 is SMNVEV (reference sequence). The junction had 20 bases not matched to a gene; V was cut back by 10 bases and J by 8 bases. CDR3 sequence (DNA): TGTGCCATCTCCCCCCGTTATCCGGGACAGGGGGCATCAGGGGAGCTGTTTTTT. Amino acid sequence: CAISPRYPGQGASGELFF.

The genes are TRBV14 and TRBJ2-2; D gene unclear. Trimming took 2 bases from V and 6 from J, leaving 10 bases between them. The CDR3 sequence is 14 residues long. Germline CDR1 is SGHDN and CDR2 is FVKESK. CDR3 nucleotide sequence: TGTGCCAGCAGCCAATTCTCTCAGGCCGGGGAGCTGTTTTTT. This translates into CASSQFSQAGELFF.